This paragraph reports one T cell receptor (beta chain). Authors' processing steps: Using reference gene primer amplification, nucleated cell counts were estimated. Profiling relied on immunoSEQ multiplex PCR, and the TCRdb table lists in-frame clones only, not all of them. That table is the source of V, J and clone size, and D and trimming were worked out from the DNA. The sample includes roughly 110,000 clones, 71% of them seen just once. This sample stems from a study of blood T cell repertoires in COVID-19. Study details: Specimens from acute and convalescent COVID-19 originated in the United States, Italy and Spain. T cells, B-cell-depleted T cells, or PBMCs supplied cDNA or gDNA.

V was pared by 2 bases and J by 7 bases, with 4 bases of the junction left unmatched. This CDR3 contains 14 residues. Germline lookup yields CDR1 MDHEN and CDR2 SYDVKM. The clonotype was recovered from a human donor with acute or convalescent COVID-19. The donor label of this sample is uncertain. The chain recombines TRBV28 with TRBJ2-2, with 7 bases lining up with TRBD1. The sequencing sample was made of peripheral blood. The CDR3 bases are TGTGCCAGCAGTTTACCACAGGGGATCGGGGAGCTGTTTTTT. Encoded protein: CASSLPQGIGELFF.